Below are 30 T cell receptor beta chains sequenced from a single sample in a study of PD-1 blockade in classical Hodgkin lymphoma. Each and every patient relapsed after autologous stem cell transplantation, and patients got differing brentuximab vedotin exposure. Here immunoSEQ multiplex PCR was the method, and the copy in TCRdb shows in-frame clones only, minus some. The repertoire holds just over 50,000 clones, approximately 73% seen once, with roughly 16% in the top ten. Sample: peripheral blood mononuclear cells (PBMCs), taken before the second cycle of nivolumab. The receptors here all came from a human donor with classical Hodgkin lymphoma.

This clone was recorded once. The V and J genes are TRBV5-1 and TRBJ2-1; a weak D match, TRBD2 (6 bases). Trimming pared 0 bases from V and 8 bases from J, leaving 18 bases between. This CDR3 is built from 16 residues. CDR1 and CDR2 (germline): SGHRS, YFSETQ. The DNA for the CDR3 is TGCGCCAGCAGCTTGGGACTAGTTGGGGGACTGGATGAGCAGTTCTTC. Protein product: CASSLGLVGGLDEQFF.

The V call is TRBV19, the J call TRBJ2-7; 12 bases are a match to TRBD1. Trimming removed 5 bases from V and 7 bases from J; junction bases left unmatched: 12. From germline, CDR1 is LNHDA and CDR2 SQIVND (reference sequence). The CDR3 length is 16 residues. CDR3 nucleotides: TGTGCCAGTAGTGCCCGGGGACAGGGGGCCTTGGGAGAGCAGTACTTC. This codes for CASSARGQGALGEQYF.

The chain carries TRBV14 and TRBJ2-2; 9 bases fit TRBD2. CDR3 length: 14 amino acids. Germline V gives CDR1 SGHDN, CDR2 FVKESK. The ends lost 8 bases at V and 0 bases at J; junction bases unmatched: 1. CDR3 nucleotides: TGTGCCAGCGGGACTAGCCCGAACACCGGGGAGCTGTTTTTT. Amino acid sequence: CASGTSPNTGELFF.

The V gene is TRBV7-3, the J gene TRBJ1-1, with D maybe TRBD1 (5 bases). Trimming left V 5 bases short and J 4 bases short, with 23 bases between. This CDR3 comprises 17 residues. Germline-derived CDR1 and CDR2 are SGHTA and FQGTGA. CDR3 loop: CASSLRPQGTGITEAFF. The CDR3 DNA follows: TGTGCCAGCAGCCTCCGCCCCCAGGGAACGGGAATCACTGAAGCTTTCTTT.

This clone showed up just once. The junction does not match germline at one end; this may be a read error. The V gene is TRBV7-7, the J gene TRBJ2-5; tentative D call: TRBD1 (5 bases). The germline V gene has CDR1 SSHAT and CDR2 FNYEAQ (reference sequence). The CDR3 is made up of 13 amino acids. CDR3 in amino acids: CASSLGARETQYF. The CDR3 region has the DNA TGTGCTAGCAGCTTAGGGGCTAGGGAGACCCAGTACTTC.

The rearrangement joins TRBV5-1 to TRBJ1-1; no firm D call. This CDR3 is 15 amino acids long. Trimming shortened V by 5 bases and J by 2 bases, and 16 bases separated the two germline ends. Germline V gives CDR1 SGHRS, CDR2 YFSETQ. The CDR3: CASRRNRETNTEAFF. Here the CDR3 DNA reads TGCGCCAGCAGACGAAACCGAGAGACAAACACTGAAGCTTTCTTT.

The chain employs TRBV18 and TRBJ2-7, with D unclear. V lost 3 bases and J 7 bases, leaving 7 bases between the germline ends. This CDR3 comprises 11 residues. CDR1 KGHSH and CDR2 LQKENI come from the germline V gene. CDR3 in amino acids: CASSPAIEQYF. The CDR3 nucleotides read TGTGCCAGCTCACCGGCAATTGAGCAGTACTTC.

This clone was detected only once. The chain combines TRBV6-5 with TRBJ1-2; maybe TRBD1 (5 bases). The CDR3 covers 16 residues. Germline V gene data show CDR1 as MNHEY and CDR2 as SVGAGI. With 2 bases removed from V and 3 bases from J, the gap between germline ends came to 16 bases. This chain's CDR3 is CASSYAGQAEDYGYTF. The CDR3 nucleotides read TGTGCCAGCAGTTACGCGGGGCAGGCGGAGGACTATGGCTACACCTTC.

CDR3 region: CASSRWQISTDTQYF. Here the CDR3 DNA reads TGTGCCAGCAGCCGCTGGCAGATAAGCACAGATACGCAGTATTTT. The V gene is TRBV5-6, the J gene TRBJ2-3, with D unresolved. The CDR3 is made up of 15 amino acids. CDR1 and CDR2 (germline): SGHDT, YYEEEE. Trimming took off 4 bases at V and 0 bases at J, with 12 bases between the two ends.

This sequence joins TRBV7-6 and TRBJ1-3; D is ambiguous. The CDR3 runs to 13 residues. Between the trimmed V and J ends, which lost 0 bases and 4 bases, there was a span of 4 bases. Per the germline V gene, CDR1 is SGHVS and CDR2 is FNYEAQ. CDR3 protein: CASSLAPGNTIYF. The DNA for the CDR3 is TGTGCCAGCAGCTTAGCCCCAGGAAACACCATATATTTT. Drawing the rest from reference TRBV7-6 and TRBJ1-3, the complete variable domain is GAGVSQSPRYKVTKRGQDVALRCDPISGHVSLYWYRQALGQGPEFLTYFNYEAQQDKSGLPNDRFSAERPEGSISTLTIQRTEQRDSAMYRCASSLAPGNTIYFGEGSWLTVV.

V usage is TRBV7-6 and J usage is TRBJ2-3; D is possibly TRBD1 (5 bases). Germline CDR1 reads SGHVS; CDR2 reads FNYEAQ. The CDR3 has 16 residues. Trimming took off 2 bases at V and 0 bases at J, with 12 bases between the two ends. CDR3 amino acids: CASSLMTATSTDTQYF. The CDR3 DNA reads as TGTGCCAGCAGCTTAATGACAGCCACTAGCACAGATACGCAGTATTTT.

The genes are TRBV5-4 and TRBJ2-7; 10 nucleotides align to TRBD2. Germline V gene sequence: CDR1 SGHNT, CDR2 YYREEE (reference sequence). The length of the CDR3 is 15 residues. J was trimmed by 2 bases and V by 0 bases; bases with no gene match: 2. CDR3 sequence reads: CASSLDLAGAYEQYF. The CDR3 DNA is TGTGCCAGCAGCTTGGATCTAGCGGGAGCCTACGAGCAGTACTTC.

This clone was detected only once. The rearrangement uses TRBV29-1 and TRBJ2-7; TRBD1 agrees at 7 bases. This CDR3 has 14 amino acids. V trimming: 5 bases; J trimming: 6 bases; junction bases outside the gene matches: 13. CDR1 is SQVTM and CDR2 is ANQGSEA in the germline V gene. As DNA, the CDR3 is TGCAGCGTTCCCGGGTGGCAGGGGGATGGCGAGCAGTACTTC. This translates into CSVPGWQGDGEQYF.

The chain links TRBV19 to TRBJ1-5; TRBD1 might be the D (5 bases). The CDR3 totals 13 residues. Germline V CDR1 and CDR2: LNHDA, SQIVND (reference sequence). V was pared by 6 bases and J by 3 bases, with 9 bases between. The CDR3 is CASRVTDNQPQHF. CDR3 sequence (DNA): TGTGCCAGTAGGGTGACAGACAATCAGCCCCAGCATTTT.

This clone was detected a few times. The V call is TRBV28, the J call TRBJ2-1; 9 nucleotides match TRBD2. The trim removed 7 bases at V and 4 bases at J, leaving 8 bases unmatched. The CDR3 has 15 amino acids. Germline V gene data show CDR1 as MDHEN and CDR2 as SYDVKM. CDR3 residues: CASILSGRGYNEQFF. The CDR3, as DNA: TGTGCCAGCATTCTTAGCGGGAGAGGGTACAATGAGCAGTTCTTC.

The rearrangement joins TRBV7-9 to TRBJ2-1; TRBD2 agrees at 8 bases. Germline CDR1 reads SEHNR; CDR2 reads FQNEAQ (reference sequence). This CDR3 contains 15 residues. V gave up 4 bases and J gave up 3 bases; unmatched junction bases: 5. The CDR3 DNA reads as TGTGCCAGCAGCTCCAGCGGGAGCCACTACAATGAGCAGTTCTTC. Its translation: CASSSSGSHYNEQFF. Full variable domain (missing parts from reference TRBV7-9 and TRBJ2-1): DTGVSQNPRHKITKRGQNVTFRCDPISEHNRLYWYRQTLGQGPEFLTYFQNEAQLEKSRLLSDRFSAERPKGSFSTLEIQRTEQGDSAMYLCASSSSGSHYNEQFFGPGTRLTVL.

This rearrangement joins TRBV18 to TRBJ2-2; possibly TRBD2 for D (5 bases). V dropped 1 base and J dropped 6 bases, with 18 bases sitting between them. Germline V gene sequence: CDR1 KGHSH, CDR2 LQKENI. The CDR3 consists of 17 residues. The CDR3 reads CASSPQLTAGSAGELFF. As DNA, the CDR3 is TGTGCCAGCTCACCACAGTTAACTGCGGGTTCGGCCGGGGAGCTGTTTTTT.

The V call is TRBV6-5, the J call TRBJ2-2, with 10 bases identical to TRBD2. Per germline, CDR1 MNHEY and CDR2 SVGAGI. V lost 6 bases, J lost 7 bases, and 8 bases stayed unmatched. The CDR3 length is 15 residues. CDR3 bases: TGTGCCAGCAGGGGAGGGACTAGCGTGGTCGGGGAGCTGTTTTTT. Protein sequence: CASRGGTSVVGELFF.

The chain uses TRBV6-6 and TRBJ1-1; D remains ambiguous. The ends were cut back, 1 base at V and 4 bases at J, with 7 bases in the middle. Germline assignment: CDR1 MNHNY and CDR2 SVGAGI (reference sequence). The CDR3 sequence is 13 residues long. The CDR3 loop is CASSYYLGTEAFF. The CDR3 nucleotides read TGTGCCAGCAGTTACTATTTAGGCACTGAAGCTTTCTTT.

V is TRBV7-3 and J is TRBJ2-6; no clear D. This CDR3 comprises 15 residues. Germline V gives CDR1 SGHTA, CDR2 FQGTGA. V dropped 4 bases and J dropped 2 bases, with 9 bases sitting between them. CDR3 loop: CASSSGQPGANVLTF. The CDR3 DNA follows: TGTGCCAGCAGCTCTGGCCAGCCTGGGGCCAACGTCCTGACTTTC.

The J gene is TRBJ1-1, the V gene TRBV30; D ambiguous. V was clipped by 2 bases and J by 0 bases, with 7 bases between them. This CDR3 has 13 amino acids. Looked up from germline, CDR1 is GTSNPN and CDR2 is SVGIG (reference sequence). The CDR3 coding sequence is TGTGCCTGGAGTAGGGCCATGAACACTGAAGCTTTCTTT. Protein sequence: CAWSRAMNTEAFF.

DNA for the CDR3: TGTGCCAGCAGCTCTGGGACCCATTCACGACCCTACGAGCAGTACTTC. Its protein is CASSSGTHSRPYEQYF. This chain connects TRBV7-6 to TRBJ2-7; D may correspond to TRBD1 or TRBD2 (5 bases each). With 4 bases removed from V and 2 bases from J, the gap between germline ends came to 18 bases. Germline CDR1 and CDR2: SGHVS and FNYEAQ. The CDR3 runs 16 residues. The full variable domain, with the rest looked up from reference TRBV7-6 and TRBJ2-7, is GAGVSQSPRYKVTKRGQDVALRCDPISGHVSLYWYRQALGQGPEFLTYFNYEAQQDKSGLPNDRFSAERPEGSISTLTIQRTEQRDSAMYRCASSSGTHSRPYEQYFGPGTRLTVT.

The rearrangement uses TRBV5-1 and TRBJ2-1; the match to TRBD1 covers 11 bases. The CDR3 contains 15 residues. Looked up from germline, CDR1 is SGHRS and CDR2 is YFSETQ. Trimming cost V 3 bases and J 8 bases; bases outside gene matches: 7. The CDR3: CASSWRTGGSYEQFF. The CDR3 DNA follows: TGCGCCAGCAGCTGGAGGACAGGGGGCTCGTATGAGCAGTTCTTC.

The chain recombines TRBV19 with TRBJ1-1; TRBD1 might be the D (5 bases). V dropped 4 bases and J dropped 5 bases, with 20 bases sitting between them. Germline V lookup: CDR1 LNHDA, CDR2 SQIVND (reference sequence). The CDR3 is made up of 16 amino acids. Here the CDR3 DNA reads TGTGCCAGTAGTAGACGGGGCGGGCCCGAGTGGACTGAAGCTTTCTTT. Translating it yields CASSRRGGPEWTEAFF.

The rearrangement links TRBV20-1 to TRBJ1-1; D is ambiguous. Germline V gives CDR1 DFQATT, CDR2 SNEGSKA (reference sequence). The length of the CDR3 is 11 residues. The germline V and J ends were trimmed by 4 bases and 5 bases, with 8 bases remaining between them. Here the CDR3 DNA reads TGCAGTGCTATTGCCGGGACTGAAGCTTTCTTT. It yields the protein CSAIAGTEAFF.

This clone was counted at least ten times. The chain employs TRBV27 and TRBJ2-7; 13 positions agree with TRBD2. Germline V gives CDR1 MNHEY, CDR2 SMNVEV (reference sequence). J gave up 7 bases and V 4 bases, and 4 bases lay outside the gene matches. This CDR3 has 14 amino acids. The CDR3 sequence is CASSYGTSGIEQYF. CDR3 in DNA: TGTGCCAGCAGTTACGGGACTAGCGGGATAGAGCAGTACTTC.

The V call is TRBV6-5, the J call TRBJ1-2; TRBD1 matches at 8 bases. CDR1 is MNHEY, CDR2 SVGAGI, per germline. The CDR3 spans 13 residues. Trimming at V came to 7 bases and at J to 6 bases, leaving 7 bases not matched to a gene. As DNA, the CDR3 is TGTGCCAGCACCGCAGGGGGCGGTAATGGCTACACCTTC. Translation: CASTAGGGNGYTF.

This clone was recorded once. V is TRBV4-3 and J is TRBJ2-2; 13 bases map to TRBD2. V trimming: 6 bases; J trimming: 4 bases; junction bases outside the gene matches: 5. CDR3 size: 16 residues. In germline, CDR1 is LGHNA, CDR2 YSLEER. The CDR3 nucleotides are TGCGCCAGCAGTCCAAGACTAGCGGGAGGCACCGGGGAGCTGTTTTTT. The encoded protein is CASSPRLAGGTGELFF.

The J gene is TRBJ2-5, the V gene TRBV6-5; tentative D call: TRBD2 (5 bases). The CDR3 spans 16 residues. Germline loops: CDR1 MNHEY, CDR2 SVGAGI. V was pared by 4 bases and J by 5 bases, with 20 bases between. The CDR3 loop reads CASSSLGVGRRETQYF. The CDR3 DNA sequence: TGTGCCAGCAGTTCCCTCGGGGTCGGTAGACGGGAGACCCAGTACTTC.

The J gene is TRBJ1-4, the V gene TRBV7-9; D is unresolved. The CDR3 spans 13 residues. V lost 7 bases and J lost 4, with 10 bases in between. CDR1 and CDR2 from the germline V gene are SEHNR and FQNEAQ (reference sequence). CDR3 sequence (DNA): TGTGCCAGCACCGTCCAGAATAATGAAAAACTGTTTTTT. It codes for CASTVQNNEKLFF.